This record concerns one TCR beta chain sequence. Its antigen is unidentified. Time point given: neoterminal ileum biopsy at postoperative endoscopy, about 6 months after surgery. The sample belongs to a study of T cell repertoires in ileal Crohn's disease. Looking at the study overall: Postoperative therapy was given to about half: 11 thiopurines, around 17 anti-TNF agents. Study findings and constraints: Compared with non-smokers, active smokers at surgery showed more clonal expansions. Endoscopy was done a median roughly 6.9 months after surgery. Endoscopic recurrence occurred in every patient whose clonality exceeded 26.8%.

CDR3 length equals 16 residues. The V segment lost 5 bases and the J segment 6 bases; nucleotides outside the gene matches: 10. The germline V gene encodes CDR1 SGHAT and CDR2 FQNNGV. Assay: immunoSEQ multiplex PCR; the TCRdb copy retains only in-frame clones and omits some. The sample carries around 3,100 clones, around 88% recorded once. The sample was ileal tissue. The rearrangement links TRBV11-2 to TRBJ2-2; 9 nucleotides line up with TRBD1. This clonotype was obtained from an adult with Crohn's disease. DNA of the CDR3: TGTGCCAGCAGCCCTCTGGGACAGGGCCAACCCGGGGAGCTGTTTTTT. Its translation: CASSPLGQGQPGELFF.